The T cell receptor beta chain under discussion was sequenced for a study of shared clonotypes between healthy human individuals. On the study more broadly: The people who gave samples were two women and a few men aged 18 to 49. For every donor, three CD4 naive, three CD4 memory, two CD8 naive and one CD8 memory plates were used.

This clone occurred a few times. The antigen is undetermined. Findings of the study overall: As a rule, naive subsets had a larger estimated richness than memory subsets.

This was a deep-level run. The table came from immunoSEQ multiplex PCR; TCRdb's copy has only in-frame clones and leaves some out. The table records around 1.1 million clones, around 82% of them present only once. The sequencing sample was made of memory CD4+ T cells from PBMCs. Documented subset: CD45RA-negative fraction. The receptor comes from a man younger than 30 in good health. Some clones in this sample may be carry-over from other donors' samples.

CDR3 sequence (DNA): TGTGCCAGCAGCTTAGAAGCAACCACTGAAGCTTTCTTT. Its translation: CASSLEATTEAFF. This chain connects TRBV7-9 to TRBJ1-1; D gene unclear. This CDR3 is 13 amino acids long. Germline assignment: CDR1 SEHNR and CDR2 FQNEAQ (reference sequence). Trimming stripped 1 base from V and 4 bases from J, with 7 bases between.